The 8 T cell receptor beta chains presented below share a single source sample, sequenced in a study of blood T cells in healthy people across ages. Combining a sample-barcoded 5' primer with a J-beta primer mix, a second PCR ran for roughly 7 to 12 cycles. TCRdb itself ran the 5' RACE reads through MiXCR, one entry per CDR3 protein. The sample consists of 650,000 to 900,000 distinct CDR3 sequences, around 68% of them appearing once. The sample comprised blood. Receptor source: a man aged 25-45 years in good health.

The chain carries TRBV15 and TRBJ2-1; 13 bases match TRBD2. Unmatched junction bases numbered 4, after V lost 5 bases and J lost 6 bases. The CDR3 sequence is 15 residues long. Germline lookup yields CDR1 LNHNV and CDR2 YYDKDF (reference sequence). The chain's CDR3 is CATSGTSGALNEQFF. CDR3 in DNA: TGTGCCACCAGCGGGACTAGCGGGGCCCTCAATGAGCAGTTCTTC.

The chain couples TRBV29-1 to TRBJ2-7, with D possibly matching TRBD2 (7 bases). Germline values: CDR1 SQVTM, CDR2 ANQGSEA. Trimming removed 1 base from V and 0 bases from J, with 13 bases in between. The CDR3 totals 15 residues. The CDR3 bases are TGCAGCGTTGAAGGCGGCGGGGGCAGCTCCTACGAGCAGTACTTC. It yields the protein CSVEGGGGSSYEQYF.

The chain recombines TRBV6-2 or TRBV6-3 with TRBJ2-4; a weak D match, TRBD1 (6 bases). CDR3 length equals 13 residues. Germline V lookup: CDR1 MNHEY, CDR2 SVGEGT. V was pared by 7 bases and J by 4 bases, with 11 bases between. CDR3 sequence: CASTEGQKNIQYF. CDR3 bases: TGTGCCAGCACCGAAGGACAGAAAAACATTCAGTACTTC.

The chain recombines TRBV6-2 or TRBV6-3 with TRBJ2-5; D ambiguous. This CDR3 has 12 residues. V lost 6 bases and J 6 bases, leaving 11 bases between the germline ends. CDR1 is MNHEY, CDR2 SVGEGT, per germline. DNA for the CDR3: TGTGCCAGCAGAGACACCAGCAAGACCCAGTACTTC. This encodes CASRDTSKTQYF.

The chain uses TRBV28 and TRBJ2-3; 9 bases line up with TRBD2. V was pared by 8 bases and J by 5 bases, with 14 bases of the junction left unmatched. Per germline, CDR1 MDHEN and CDR2 SYDVKM. The CDR3 covers 16 residues. This CDR3 reads CASLTRSRGGRDTQYF. Here the CDR3 DNA reads TGTGCCAGCCTTACCCGATCGCGGGGGGGTCGAGATACGCAGTATTTT.

The chain employs TRBV5-1 and TRBJ2-7, with TRBD1 identical over 7 bases. The germline V gene encodes CDR1 SGHRS and CDR2 YFSETQ. The trim removed 0 bases at V and 3 bases at J, leaving 6 bases unmatched. The CDR3 length is 15 residues. Here the CDR3 reads CASSLGTGRFYEQYF. The CDR3 DNA follows: TGCGCCAGCAGCTTGGGGACAGGACGGTTCTACGAGCAGTACTTC.

The chain carries TRBV4-3 and TRBJ2-4, with D unclear. Germline loops: CDR1 LGHNA, CDR2 YSLEER. The CDR3 covers 18 residues. Between the trimmed V and J ends, which lost 1 base and 0 bases, there was a span of 16 bases. The CDR3 here is CASSQGARGDLAKNIQYF. In nucleotides, the CDR3 is TGCGCCAGCAGCCAAGGGGCAAGAGGCGACCTAGCCAAAAACATTCAGTACTTC.

The CDR3 DNA sequence: TGTGCCACCAGCAGGGACCCTGGACAGTACAATGAGCAGTTCTTC. This encodes CATSRDPGQYNEQFF. The chain combines TRBV15 with TRBJ2-1; weak D call: TRBD1 (6 bases). With 3 bases removed from V and 4 bases from J, the gap between germline ends came to 13 bases. Germline loops: CDR1 LNHNV, CDR2 YYDKDF (reference sequence). This CDR3 is 15 amino acids long. Full variable domain (missing parts from reference TRBV15 and TRBJ2-1): DAMVIQNPRYQVTQFGKPVTLSCSQTLNHNVMYWYQQKSSQAPKLLFHYYDKDFNNEADTPDNFQSRRPNTSFCFLDIRSPGLGDTAMYLCATSRDPGQYNEQFFGPGTRLTVL.